These T cell receptor beta chains were read from a single sample in a study of blood T cell repertoires in COVID-19. Here immunoSEQ multiplex PCR was the method, and the copy in TCRdb shows in-frame clones only, minus some. The sample consists of some 150,000 clones, about three quarters of them appearing once. Sequenced input: peripheral blood. Every receptor here comes from a woman aged 50 to 65 with active or convalescent COVID-19. Each CDR3 is given with its conserved first and last residue.

cdr3_aa v_call
CASSQSRGGGANVLTF TRBV4-3
CASSFGTSGPTYEQYF TRBV18
CASSQATSGKGNEQFF TRBV4-2
CASTLGGGAYGYTF TRBV7-9
CASSLRWRRTDTQYF TRBV27
CASTRIRGPYEQYF TRBV27
CASSFSPGTVNYNSPLHF TRBV5-5
CATSTEWGSGGLGGNTIYF TRBV15
CAISALQGSSGNTIYF TRBV10-3
CASSPGTSSNIQYF TRBV7-3
CASSREQGVNGYTF TRBV25-1
CASSSLWASEQYF TRBV6-2/TRBV6-3
CASSPTGTHTYEQYF TRBV19
CASSSLAGDPGEQFF TRBV7-2
CASSIDPGLRNTEAFF TRBV19
CASSFDRVGRNQPQHF TRBV7-8
CAWSAGQLRGNTIYF TRBV30